The clone carrying this T cell receptor (beta chain) was counted only a few times. Its antigen is unidentified. The CDR3 spans 19 residues. The germline CDR1 and CDR2 sequences are SGHTA and FQGNSA. V shed 4 bases, J shed 0 bases, and the junction held 15 bases outside the gene matches. The data derive from a study of spatial heterogeneity in lung cancer. Whole-study context: Detection consistently captured more beta-chain sequences than alpha-chain sequences. The study's findings and limits: The numbers of ubiquitous and regional expanded TCRs correlated with ubiquitous and regional nonsynonymous mutations, respectively. In tumors, expanded intratumoral alpha and beta TCR counts tracked mutation counts.

TCRdb fed the 5' RACE reads into MiXCR, producing one record per CDR3 protein. In the table there are 20,000 to 25,000 distinct CDR3 sequences, roughly 9% of which are singletons. The time point: sample taken at primary tumor resection. The cohort: approximately 74 early-stage, untreated non-small cell lung cancer patients. V gene TRBV7-2 combines with J gene TRBJ2-4; 7 positions match TRBD1. The clonotype was recovered from a male donor with early-stage non-small cell lung cancer. Specimen: lung tumor tissue, collected at surgery. CDR3 nucleotides: TGTGCCAGCAGCTCCCGGACAGGTTTACCCCAGATAGCCAAAAACATTCAGTACTTC. It is translated as CASSSRTGLPQIAKNIQYF.